This T cell receptor beta chain was captured by sequencing in a study of blood T cells in healthy people across ages (dated by TCRdb to about 2015). With regard to the full study: In model experiments, roughly one uniquely barcoded TCR beta cDNA molecule per two T cells was captured by template switching. To track age-related changes in TCR beta repertoire diversity, the study relied on deep sequencing normalized with unique cDNA molecular identifiers. The donors were split into four age groups: young (average 16 years), middle-aged (roughly 39), aged (roughly 60) and long-lived (approximately 80). To avoid experimental bias, donors of different ages were randomly spread across the sequencing lanes. Using the same blood draw, the study looked at two additional independent replicas of 1 million unique cDNA reads for two donors, one aged 18 to 29 and the other aged 80 or older. Here is what the overall study found, with its caveats: As age increased, observed TCR beta diversity per million T cells dropped in a roughly linear way, and a significant reduction was already evident by age 40. Bulk unsorted PBMC profiling prevented conclusive comparison of naive and antigen-experienced compartments. There was a strong correlation between observed TCR beta diversity and the percentage of naive T cells measured by flow cytometry. Total diversity estimates from one million sequenced T cells were considered lower bounds and underestimates. Because donor CMV infection status was unknown, age-related changes in expanded clonotypes were potentially confounded. Compared with the aged group, the long-lived group had more naive CD4+ T cells, fewer expanded clones and increased TCR diversity, a pattern suggesting age selection.

The donors were roughly 39 Caucasian individuals from Russia, aged roughly 6 to 90 years, who were systemically healthy. Ten milliliters of peripheral blood were collected from each donor into EDTA-treated Vacutainer tubes. Ficoll-Paque density-gradient centrifugation was used to isolate PBMCs, with at least 6.5 million per sample. Trizol reagent was used to extract total RNA from the PBMCs, yielding at least 5 micrograms per sample. For every donor, flow cytometry on a PBMC aliquot measured the percentage of naive CD45RAhigh/CD27high T cells. Of note for this clonotype: No antigen is known for it. Base quality data are lacking; no much larger clone is found one base away.

The library was made by 5' RACE. Reads for this sample came from an Illumina HiSeq 2500. A second PCR of roughly 7 to 12 cycles was performed with a sample-barcoded 5' primer and a J-beta primer mix. Each TCR beta cDNA molecule received a unique molecular identifier from a template-switch 5' adaptor carrying 12 random nucleotides. Each sample yielded at least 3 million CDR3-containing paired-end reads. The Mint cDNA synthesis kit, primed by a TRBC-specific oligonucleotide, was used to synthesize first-strand cDNA from all RNA. After uracil-DNA glycosylase treatment, a first 18-cycle PCR used universal primers M1SS and BC2_uni_R on all cDNA. The paper's data handling went like this. For normalization, 1 million high-quality reads, each with a distinct molecular identifier, were randomly selected from each sample. Reads sharing molecular identifiers were discarded rather than binned into consensus sequences. MiTCR, with a Q25 quality threshold and the strictest error-elimination algorithm, was used for CDR3 identification, clonotype clustering and error correction. Lower-bound total TCR beta diversity was estimated with a nonparametric unseen species model using Euler transformation. TCRdb cleaned the public reads at Q25 with fastp, built clones with MiXCR and kept in-frame beta chains. Each CDR3 protein gets just one entry, which takes the most common genes and DNA from the rows behind it. These V and J calls rely on TCRdb rather than the paper's analysis. This sample gives roughly 1.5 million distinct CDR3 sequences in total; 35% to 45% of them show up just once. The ten largest clones take up about 4.1% of the sample.

Sequenced: blood. This receptor was taken from a woman between 18 and 29 years old in good health.

The CDR3 region: CASSPGVTFLTEAFF. The sequenced DNA is TGTGCCAGCAGCCCGGGGGTCACCTTCCTCACTGAAGCTTTCTTT. The sequence joins TRBV7-9 to TRBJ1-1; a tentative D call is TRBD1 (5 bases match). The CDR3 covers 15 residues, taking in both the cysteine and the phenylalanine. Kept here is only the CDR3 DNA, which spans 45 bases and is read in frame from base 1. CDR1 and CDR2, looked up from the germline V gene (reference sequence), are SEHNR and FQNEAQ. The junction shows trimming of 5 bases on V and 4 bases on J, plus 17 bases between the germline ends.